This entry is about one TCR beta chain. The assay was immunoSEQ multiplex PCR, and TCRdb's table has in-frame clones only and misses some. The data hold 7,500 to 9,500 clones, with roughly 65% observed a single time. The sequenced cases were selected for having the highest brain T cell transcript signatures. The CDR3 is 15 residues long. Per germline, CDR1 SGHDN and CDR2 FVKESK. V was clipped by 8 bases and J by 3 bases; unmatched bases: 10. This entry is derived from a study of brain T cells in children with intractable seizures. Specimen: resected brain tissue, collected at surgery. The clonotype comes from a girl aged 2 to 10 with tuberous sclerosis and intractable seizures. This sequence joins TRBV14 and TRBJ2-3; 8 nucleotides align to TRBD2. As DNA, the CDR3 is TGTGCCAGCCGCAGGTCCGGGACTAGGACAGATACGCAGTATTTT. It yields the protein CASRRSGTRTDTQYF.